The next 30 T cell receptor beta chains were all read from a single sample in a study of spatial heterogeneity in lung cancer. Study-level findings and limits: Within tumors, counts of expanded alpha and beta TCRs tracked tumor mutation counts.

Time point described: sample taken at primary tumor resection. For these receptors, no antigen is known. TCRdb reprocessed the 5' RACE reads via MiXCR and lists one record per CDR3 protein. Found here are about 20,000 distinct CDR3 sequences, 6.5% to 8.5% of them singletons; the top ten hold 20% to 25%. The sample here was lung tumor tissue, taken at surgery. The receptors come from a male donor with early-stage non-small cell lung cancer.

There are many counts of this clonotype. V is TRBV7-8 and J is TRBJ2-4, with 9 bases fitting TRBD1. CDR3 length equals 19 residues. Trimming at V came to 1 base and at J to 1 base, leaving 11 bases not matched to a gene. Looked up from germline, CDR1 is SGHVS and CDR2 is FQNEAQ. CDR3 loop: CASSLVPGTGPGAKNIQYF. As DNA, the CDR3 is TGTGCCAGCAGCTTAGTGCCCGGGACAGGGCCAGGGGCCAAAAACATTCAGTACTTC.

This clonotype was observed many times. The rearrangement uses TRBV7-9 and TRBJ1-2; D uncertain. Germline V gives CDR1 SEHNR, CDR2 FQNEAQ (reference sequence). The V and J ends lost 5 bases and 2 bases respectively, with 15 bases between them. This CDR3 comprises 15 residues. This CDR3 is CASSPISGKNYGYTF. Here the CDR3 DNA reads TGTGCCAGCAGCCCTATCAGTGGGAAGAACTATGGCTACACCTTC.

The rearrangement links TRBV4-1 to TRBJ2-3; perhaps D is TRBD1 or TRBD2 (7 bases each). The V end was cut by 0 bases, the J end by 7 bases, with 17 bases between. The length of the CDR3 is 16 residues. Per germline, CDR1 MGHRA and CDR2 YSYEKL. The DNA for the CDR3 is TGCGCCAGCAGCCAAGATCTAAGCGGGACAGTGAATACGCAGTATTTT. Its translation is CASSQDLSGTVNTQYF.

This clonotype showed up many times. The rearrangement links TRBV6-5 to TRBJ2-7, with 8 bases identical to TRBD2. The V gene end was trimmed by 6 bases and the J gene end by 4 bases; junction bases not matched to a gene: 20. Germline assignment: CDR1 MNHEY and CDR2 SVGAGI. The CDR3 spans 18 residues. CDR3 protein: CASSPSGSGGHRGYEQYF. CDR3 nucleotides: TGTGCCAGCAGCCCCTCGGGAAGCGGGGGACACCGCGGGTACGAGCAGTACTTC.

The CDR3 region is CASSSGATYNEQFF. The DNA for the CDR3 is TGTGCCAGCAGTTCAGGGGCCACCTACAATGAGCAGTTCTTC. The chain recombines TRBV27 with TRBJ2-1, with D perhaps matching TRBD1 (6 bases). V lost 4 bases to trimming and J lost 2 bases, with 9 bases between them. Germline V gene lookup returns CDR1 MNHEY and CDR2 SMNVEV (reference sequence). The CDR3 sequence is 14 residues long.

This clonotype was observed a few times. This chain links TRBV5-8 with TRBJ1-3; D is perhaps TRBD1 (5 bases). This CDR3 has 17 amino acids. Trimming removed 2 bases from V and 3 bases from J, with 18 bases in between. Germline loops: CDR1 SGHTS, CDR2 YDEGEE. In DNA, the CDR3 is TGTGCCAGCAGCTTTGGGCAGGGAAGATTTCGTGGAAACACCATATATTTT. This sequence encodes CASSFGQGRFRGNTIYF.

There are many counts of this clonotype. The chain combines TRBV2 with TRBJ2-4; the D is unclear. The CDR3 totals 15 residues. Germline V lookup: CDR1 SNHLY, CDR2 FYNNEI. With 1 base removed from V and 0 bases from J, the gap between germline ends came to 7 bases. CDR3 DNA sequence: TGTGCCAGCAGTGAAGACCAGTTAGCCAAAAACATTCAGTACTTC. This encodes CASSEDQLAKNIQYF.

This clonotype has at least ten counts. This rearrangement joins TRBV11-2 to TRBJ1-1; 7 bases agree with TRBD1. J gave up 8 bases and V 4 bases, and 10 bases lay outside the gene matches. From germline, CDR1 is SGHAT and CDR2 FQNNGV. This CDR3 region has 14 residues. The CDR3 region has the DNA TGTGCCAGCAGCTCCTCAGGGGGGGCAAGGGAAGCTTTCTTT. Protein: CASSSSGGAREAFF. Using reference TRBV11-2 and TRBJ1-1 for the parts outside the CDR3, the full variable domain is EAGVAQSPRYKIIEKRQSVAFWCNPISGHATLYWYQQILGQGPKLLIQFQNNGVVDDSQLPKDRFSAERLKGVDSTLKIQPAKLEDSAVYLCASSSSGGAREAFFGQGTRLTVV.

This clonotype was counted only a few times. The rearrangement uses TRBV5-1 and TRBJ2-2; 11 positions match TRBD2. The ends lost 4 bases at V and 5 bases at J; junction bases unmatched: 10. Germline CDR1 SGHRS, CDR2 YFSETQ. This CDR3 has 17 residues. For the CDR3, the DNA is TGCGCCAGCAGCCCCCTTAGCGGGGGGGCAGGAACCGGGGAGCTGTTTTTT. This codes for CASSPLSGGAGTGELFF.

By proportion, this clonotype is medium-sized. The chain is built from TRBV7-9 and TRBJ1-4; D gene ambiguous. Looked up from germline, CDR1 is SEHNR and CDR2 is FQNEAQ (reference sequence). This CDR3 region has 14 residues. V shed 0 bases and J shed 8 bases, with 10 bases lying between them. The CDR3 DNA sequence: TGTGCCAGCAGCTTAGCTACCCAGTGGGAAAAACTGTTTTTT. It is translated as CASSLATQWEKLFF.

This clonotype was found many times. The chain has TRBV27 and TRBJ1-6; D is unclear. Germline CDR1 MNHEY, CDR2 SMNVEV (reference sequence). The CDR3 is made up of 11 amino acids. The CDR3 nucleotides are TGTGCTCCCCAGCGAGTTTCACCCCTCCACTTT. Amino acids: CAPQRVSPLHF.

The chain employs TRBV2 and TRBJ2-3, with 11 bases that match TRBD2. The CDR3 totals 15 residues. J gave up 7 bases and V 4 bases, and 7 bases lay outside the gene matches. Germline V gene data show CDR1 as SNHLY and CDR2 as FYNNEI. Here the CDR3 reads CASSASSGGFNTQYF. The CDR3 DNA reads as TGTGCCAGCAGTGCTTCTAGCGGGGGGTTTAATACGCAGTATTTT.

This clonotype was detected many times. This sequence joins TRBV4-2 and TRBJ2-2; possibly TRBD2 for D (6 bases). Trimming shortened V by 1 base and J by 3 bases, and 6 bases separated the two germline ends. Germline CDR1 reads LGHNA; CDR2 reads YNFKEQ. The CDR3 runs to 14 residues. In DNA form, the CDR3 reads TGTGCCAGCAGCCAAGGACTAGACACCGGGGAGCTGTTTTTT. It translates to CASSQGLDTGELFF.

This clonotype has just a few counts. J is TRBJ1-2 and V is TRBV3-1, with D perhaps TRBD1 (5 bases). Germline V gene lookup returns CDR1 LGHDT and CDR2 YNNKEL (reference sequence). V was shortened by 2 bases and J by 7 bases, with 11 bases between the two germline ends. This CDR3 is built from 13 residues. The CDR3 loop is CASSQLVGLGYTF. The CDR3 DNA reads TGTGCCAGCAGCCAATTAGTGGGGCTTGGCTACACCTTC.

This clonotype appeared many times. The rearrangement joins TRBV6-2 or TRBV6-3 to TRBJ1-5; 8 nucleotides line up with TRBD1. Germline loops: CDR1 MNHEY, CDR2 SVGEGT. The CDR3 loop spans 14 amino acids. V trimming: 6 bases; J trimming: 5 bases; junction bases outside the gene matches: 6. This CDR3 is CASSRDRGYQPQHF. In DNA form, the CDR3 reads TGTGCCAGCAGCCGTGACAGGGGATATCAGCCCCAGCATTTT.

This clonotype counts as medium-sized. This sequence joins TRBV23-1 and TRBJ1-4; D is undetermined. TRBV23-1 is an open reading frame, and its role is uncertain. The ends were cut back, 4 bases at V and 3 bases at J, with 15 bases in the middle. The CDR3 loop spans 16 amino acids. The CDR3 DNA reads TGCGCCAGCAGTCTTGGCATCCCACGGGCTAATGAAAAACTGTTTTTT. Translating gives CASSLGIPRANEKLFF.

The chain is built from TRBV29-1 and TRBJ2-1; the match to TRBD2 covers 9 bases. The J segment lost 7 bases and the V segment lost 6 bases, leaving 10 bases of the junction unmatched. Germline V gene data show CDR1 as SQVTM and CDR2 as ANQGSEA. The CDR3 length is 14 residues. The CDR3 DNA sequence: TGCAGCGTCTCCGGGACTAGCTCTAAAAATGAGCAGTTCTTC. Its protein product is CSVSGTSSKNEQFF.

The chain employs TRBV30 and TRBJ2-5, with TRBD1 matching 7 bases. The V and J ends lost 1 base and 5 bases, in that order; junction bases with no gene match: 10. CDR3 length equals 15 residues. The germline V gene encodes CDR1 GTSNPN and CDR2 SVGIG (reference sequence). The CDR3 coding sequence is TGTGCCTGGAGTGCCTCAGGGGGTCGGAGGGAGACCCAGTACTTC. Protein sequence: CAWSASGGRRETQYF.

The gene calls are TRBV4-2 and TRBJ2-7; D is ambiguous. The CDR3 extends over 14 amino acids. V lost 0 bases to trimming and J lost 1 base, with 7 bases between them. Germline V gives CDR1 LGHNA, CDR2 YNFKEQ. This CDR3 is CASSQDAGSYEQYF. In nucleotides, the CDR3 is TGTGCCAGCAGCCAAGACGCTGGATCCTACGAGCAGTACTTC.

CDR3 in DNA: TGTGCCAGCAGTGAAGGAAGTGGGGGGGGCTCCTACAATGAGCAGTTCTTC. Translated: CASSEGSGGGSYNEQFF. The J gene is TRBJ2-1, the V gene TRBV2; 7 bases align to TRBD2. This CDR3 spans 17 amino acids. The V segment lost 1 base and the J segment 0 bases; nucleotides outside the gene matches: 6. CDR1 and CDR2 from the germline V gene are SNHLY and FYNNEI.

The sample holds many counts of this clonotype. The chain combines TRBV29-1 with TRBJ2-7; 7 nucleotides line up with TRBD1. V was clipped by 7 bases and J by 4 bases; unmatched bases: 4. The CDR3 runs 11 residues. CDR1 SQVTM and CDR2 ANQGSEA come from the germline V gene. DNA of the CDR3: TGCAGCGGGCTACAGGGGTACGAGCAGTACTTC. Its translation: CSGLQGYEQYF.

The chain combines TRBV5-4 with TRBJ1-6; D possibly corresponds to TRBD1 (5 bases). The germline V gene encodes CDR1 SGHNT and CDR2 YYREEE (reference sequence). V was clipped by 4 bases and J by 0 bases, with 14 bases between them. The CDR3 has 17 residues. CDR3 amino acids: CASSRDRESSYNSPLHF. The CDR3 region has the DNA TGTGCCAGCAGCCGCGACAGAGAAAGCTCCTATAATTCACCCCTCCACTTT.

At least ten counts were recorded for this clonotype. The chain joins TRBV6-5 to TRBJ2-7; TRBD1 agrees at 11 bases. With 8 bases clipped from V and 3 bases from J, the junction kept 9 bases outside the gene matches. There are 15 residues in the CDR3. Germline CDR1 reads MNHEY; CDR2 reads SVGAGI. The CDR3 loop is CASFTPGTGGYEQYF. The CDR3 DNA reads as TGTGCCAGCTTCACCCCGGGGACAGGGGGCTACGAGCAGTACTTC.

This clonotype was recorded a few times. This rearrangement joins TRBV7-6 to TRBJ2-1; no clear D gene. This CDR3 contains 12 residues. The germline V gene encodes CDR1 SGHVS and CDR2 FNYEAQ. Deletions cut 0 bases from V and 4 bases from J, with 1 base between. The CDR3 here is CASSLAYNEQFF. DNA of the CDR3: TGTGCCAGCAGCTTAGCGTACAATGAGCAGTTCTTC.

The chain has TRBV7-8 and TRBJ2-1, with TRBD2 identical over 14 bases. CDR1 and CDR2 (germline): SGHVS, FQNEAQ. CDR3 length equals 16 residues. After removal of 5 bases from V and 5 bases from J, the junction contained 5 bases not matched to a gene. CDR3 nucleotides: TGTGCCAGCAGCCGCAGGACTAGCGGGGGGCACAATGAGCAGTTCTTC. This sequence encodes CASSRRTSGGHNEQFF.

There are a few counts of this clonotype. The chain couples TRBV28 to TRBJ2-6; D possibly matches TRBD1 or TRBD2 (5 bases each). V lost 7 bases to trimming and J lost 4 bases, with 8 bases between them. CDR3 length equals 13 residues. CDR1 is MDHEN, CDR2 SYDVKM, per germline. The CDR3 nucleotides are TGTGCCAGCATTCGGGGCGGGGCCAACGTCCTGACTTTC. Translating gives CASIRGGANVLTF.

The chain links TRBV4-1 to TRBJ2-2; D tentatively fits TRBD1 or TRBD2 (6 bases each). The CDR3 sequence is 17 residues long. Germline lookup yields CDR1 MGHRA and CDR2 YSYEKL. V was pared by 0 bases and J by 5 bases, with 16 bases between. The CDR3 spells CASSQDPWGARTGELFF. The CDR3 region has the DNA TGCGCCAGCAGCCAAGATCCCTGGGGGGCGCGTACCGGGGAGCTGTTTTTT.

This clonotype was counted at least ten times. This CDR3 reads CASSYSNSPLHF. The CDR3 nucleotides are TGTGCCAGCAGTTACTCGAATTCACCCCTCCACTTT. V is TRBV6-5 and J is TRBJ1-6; D unresolved. V was cut by 0 bases and J by 7 bases, with 1 base left in between. Germline CDR1 reads MNHEY; CDR2 reads SVGAGI. There are 12 residues in the CDR3.

Ten or more counts support this clonotype. The rearrangement uses TRBV6-6 and TRBJ1-5; 11 bases fit TRBD1. Per germline, CDR1 MNHNY and CDR2 SVGAGI (reference sequence). After removal of 7 bases from V and 3 bases from J, the junction contained 2 bases not matched to a gene. This CDR3 is built from 14 residues. This chain's CDR3 is CASKGQGDNQPQHF. CDR3 sequence (DNA): TGTGCCAGCAAGGGACAGGGGGACAATCAGCCCCAGCATTTT.

This clonotype has ten or more counts. The rearrangement uses TRBV4-3 and TRBJ1-6; 12 bases match TRBD1. Germline V gene sequence: CDR1 LGHNA, CDR2 YSLEER. The trim removed 0 bases at V and 14 bases at J, leaving 11 bases unmatched. The CDR3 is 17 amino acids. The CDR3 is CASSQEFGTGGSSALHF. CDR3 nucleotides: TGCGCCAGCAGCCAAGAGTTCGGGACAGGGGGCTCGTCAGCCCTCCACTTT.